The 27 T cell receptor beta chains reported below all come from one sample, sequenced in a study of blood T cell repertoires in COVID-19. Produced via immunoSEQ multiplex PCR; TCRdb's table is partial and in-frame only. The data contain around 30,000 clones, roughly nine tenths of them singletons. Sequencing used peripheral blood. The receptors come from a man aged 60 to 69 with acute or convalescent COVID-19.

The chain links TRBV5-4 to TRBJ1-1, with TRBD1 identical over 7 bases. CDR3 size: 15 residues. In germline, CDR1 is SGHNT, CDR2 YYREEE (reference sequence). After removal of 0 bases from V and 0 bases from J, the junction contained 2 bases not matched to a gene. CDR3 DNA sequence: TGTGCCAGCAGCTTGGAGACAGGGTTGAACACTGAAGCTTTCTTT. This codes for CASSLETGLNTEAFF.

The rearrangement joins TRBV4-2 to TRBJ1-1, with TRBD1 matching 8 bases. The V segment lost 5 bases and the J segment 3 bases; nucleotides outside the gene matches: 5. The V gene's germline CDR1 is LGHNA and CDR2 YNFKEQ. The length of the CDR3 is 14 residues. As DNA, the CDR3 is TGTGCCAGCAGCACGGGACAGGATCACACTGAAGCTTTCTTT. It codes for CASSTGQDHTEAFF.

The V and J genes are TRBV5-8 and TRBJ2-1; 7 bases fit TRBD2. Unmatched junction bases numbered 15, after V lost 10 bases and J lost 5 bases. Germline assignment: CDR1 SGHTS and CDR2 YDEGEE. The CDR3 extends over 15 amino acids. CDR3 protein: CAGFSGGKRNNEQFF. The CDR3 region has the DNA TGTGCCGGCTTTTCCGGGGGGAAGAGAAACAATGAGCAGTTCTTC.

This sequence joins TRBV11-2 and TRBJ1-1; D unclear. The germline gives CDR1 SGHAT, CDR2 FQNNGV. The CDR3 extends over 13 amino acids. V was trimmed by 4 bases and J by 0 bases, leaving 6 bases between them. CDR3: CASSSYMNTEAFF. CDR3 coding DNA: TGTGCCAGCAGCTCCTATATGAACACTGAAGCTTTCTTT.

The CDR3 sequence: CASSYVQAPSNYGYTF. The CDR3 DNA is TGTGCCAGCAGTTACGTCCAGGCACCCTCTAACTATGGCTACACCTTC. The J gene is TRBJ1-2, the V gene TRBV6-5; D gene ambiguous. V lost 2 bases and J lost 0, with 13 bases in between. CDR1 MNHEY and CDR2 SVGAGI come from the germline V gene. This CDR3 contains 16 residues.

The chain recombines TRBV2 with TRBJ1-1, with unresolved D. The length of the CDR3 is 13 residues. The ends were cut back, 3 bases at V and 0 bases at J, with 5 bases in the middle. Per the germline V gene, CDR1 is SNHLY and CDR2 is FYNNEI. In DNA, the CDR3 is TGTGCCAGCAGTGATACTGTGAACACTGAAGCTTTCTTT. It encodes CASSDTVNTEAFF.

This chain links TRBV3-1 (or the pseudogene TRBV3-2) with TRBJ2-7; 10 bases line up with TRBD2. Per germline, CDR1 LGHDT and CDR2 YNNKEL (reference sequence). V dropped 4 bases and J dropped 4; count of bases not matched to a gene: 7. There are 15 residues in the CDR3. The CDR3 DNA is TGTGCCAGCAGCCGTGTGCCTAGCGGGAGTTACGAGCAGTACTTC. Translation: CASSRVPSGSYEQYF.

This clone was observed a few times. The gene calls are TRBV29-1 and TRBJ2-1; D ambiguous. Between the trimmed V and J ends, which lost 2 bases and 4 bases, there was a span of 12 bases. Germline CDR1 SQVTM, CDR2 ANQGSEA. This CDR3 spans 14 amino acids. In nucleotides, the CDR3 is TGCAGCGTTGAATTGTCAGTGTTATACAATGAGCAGTTCTTC. Its translation: CSVELSVLYNEQFF.

The rearrangement joins TRBV7-2 to TRBJ1-5, with D perhaps matching TRBD1 (6 bases). Trimming shortened V by 3 bases and J by 3 bases, and 12 bases separated the two germline ends. Germline CDR1 is SGHTA and CDR2 is FQGNSA. CDR3 length equals 15 residues. The CDR3 coding sequence is TGTGCCAGCAGCTTTCGGGGGGGCAACAATCAGCCCCAGCATTTT. Translated: CASSFRGGNNQPQHF.

The rearrangement uses TRBV29-1 and TRBJ2-7, with 12 bases lining up with TRBD2. Germline-derived CDR1 and CDR2 are SQVTM and ANQGSEA. The V segment lost 2 bases and the J segment 2 bases; nucleotides outside the gene matches: 4. The CDR3 loop spans 15 amino acids. The CDR3 DNA is TGCAGCGTTGAATTCTCTAGCGGGAGGGCCTACGAGCAGTACTTC. It yields the protein CSVEFSSGRAYEQYF.

Here the CDR3 DNA reads TGTGCCAGCAGTCCAGCGGGAGCAGCCTACGAGCAGTACTTC. It specifies CASSPAGAAYEQYF. This rearrangement joins TRBV6-6 to TRBJ2-7, with TRBD2 matching over 8 bases. The CDR3 runs to 14 residues. Germline CDR1 is MNHNY and CDR2 is SVGAGI (reference sequence). V dropped 5 bases and J dropped 2; count of bases not matched to a gene: 5.

V and J are TRBV6-5 and TRBJ2-7; tentatively, D is TRBD1 (6 bases). Germline V gene lookup returns CDR1 MNHEY and CDR2 SVGAGI. The CDR3 consists of 12 residues. Trimming removed 6 bases at V and 7 bases at J, with 13 bases between. For the CDR3, the DNA is TGTGCCAGCAGGGCAGGGGCATGGGAGCAGTACTTC. Protein: CASRAGAWEQYF.

The chain joins TRBV29-1 to TRBJ1-3; D gene ambiguous. The ends were cut back, 7 bases at V and 4 bases at J, with 8 bases in the middle. The CDR3 consists of 11 residues. Per germline, CDR1 SQVTM and CDR2 ANQGSEA. Here the CDR3 DNA reads TGCAGCGGCCTACAGGGAAACACCATATATTTT. Translated, it gives CSGLQGNTIYF.

The CDR3 protein is CASSPTAGTASSSEYF. The CDR3 DNA reads as TGTGCCAGCAGCCCCACTGCAGGGACAGCCTCTTCGAGTGAGTACTTC. The chain uses TRBV7-8 and TRBJ2-7, with 7 bases matching TRBD1. From germline, CDR1 is SGHVS and CDR2 FQNEAQ. CDR3 length equals 16 residues. V gave up 5 bases and J gave up 11 bases; unmatched junction bases: 21.

The chain joins TRBV6-5 to TRBJ1-6; 9 bases are a match to TRBD1. CDR3 size: 15 residues. Trimming took 3 bases from V and 10 from J; bases not matched to a gene: 7. Germline V gene data show CDR1 as MNHEY and CDR2 as SVGAGI. The CDR3 is CASSYTGTGSSPLHF. CDR3 bases: TGTGCCAGCAGTTATACCGGGACAGGGAGCTCACCCCTCCACTTT.

V gene TRBV5-1 combines with J gene TRBJ2-2; possible D gene TRBD1, 6 bases. V lost 7 bases, J lost 6 bases, and 22 bases lay in between. Germline loops: CDR1 SGHRS, CDR2 YFSETQ. CDR3 size: 16 residues. CDR3 sequence: CASEPENRVGAGELFF. In DNA, the CDR3 is TGCGCCAGCGAACCCGAAAACAGGGTAGGAGCCGGGGAGCTGTTTTTT.

This clone was counted a few times. CDR3 DNA sequence: TGTGCCAGCAGTTTAGCTGGGGCCTCCACCTACGAGCAGTACTTC. Translation: CASSLAGASTYEQYF. The V call is TRBV27, the J call TRBJ2-7, with D tentatively TRBD1 (5 bases). Germline CDR1 is MNHEY and CDR2 is SMNVEV (reference sequence). Trimming removed 2 bases at V and 2 bases at J, with 13 bases between. This CDR3 has 15 amino acids.

The chain is built from TRBV24-1 and TRBJ1-2, with TRBD1 identical over 11 bases. The J segment lost 4 bases and the V segment lost 2 bases, leaving 2 bases of the junction unmatched. This CDR3 is 15 amino acids long. The germline V gene has CDR1 KGHDR and CDR2 SFDVKD. CDR3 sequence (DNA): TGTGCCACCAGTGATTCCGGACAGGGGGCCTATGGCTACACCTTC. Its translation: CATSDSGQGAYGYTF.

The rearrangement uses TRBV5-1 and TRBJ2-2, with D possibly TRBD1 on 6 matching bases. V was trimmed by 5 bases and J by 2 bases, leaving 19 bases between them. The germline CDR1 and CDR2 sequences are SGHRS and YFSETQ. The CDR3 runs 17 residues. This chain's CDR3 is CASSVTGTPYNTGELFF. CDR3 nucleotides: TGCGCCAGCAGTGTGACCGGGACACCCTACAACACCGGGGAGCTGTTTTTT.

V is TRBV3-1 (or the pseudogene TRBV3-2) and J is TRBJ1-2; possible D gene TRBD1, 6 bases. V dropped 5 bases and J dropped 2 bases, with 12 bases sitting between them. Germline V gene lookup returns CDR1 LGHDT and CDR2 YNNKEL (reference sequence). The CDR3 totals 14 residues. For the CDR3, the DNA is TGTGCCAGCAGCAGGGGACACTTAAACTATGGCTACACCTTC. This codes for CASSRGHLNYGYTF.

The V call is TRBV18, the J call TRBJ1-6, with D unclear. The length of the CDR3 is 13 residues. CDR1 is KGHSH and CDR2 is LQKENI in the germline V gene. The V gene lost 6 bases and the J gene lost 5 bases, with 8 bases spanning the gap. The CDR3, as DNA: TGTGCCAGCTCCCAAAGCAATAATTCACCCCTCCACTTT. Its protein product is CASSQSNNSPLHF.

Here the CDR3 reads CASSSDSSNQPQHF. CDR3 coding DNA: TGTGCCAGCAGCTCGGACAGTAGCAATCAGCCCCAGCATTTT. The V and J genes are TRBV7-9 and TRBJ1-5; maybe TRBD1 (6 bases). The CDR3 runs 14 residues. Germline CDR1 reads SEHNR; CDR2 reads FQNEAQ (reference sequence). The ends were cut back, 4 bases at V and 0 bases at J, with 7 bases in the middle.

The gene calls are TRBV24-1 and TRBJ2-5, with 8 bases that match TRBD1. This CDR3 has 17 residues. In germline, CDR1 is KGHDR, CDR2 SFDVKD. V trimming: 5 bases; J trimming: 1 base; junction bases outside the gene matches: 11. This CDR3 is CATSGPPDRAFQETQYF. The CDR3 nucleotides are TGTGCCACCAGTGGTCCCCCGGACAGGGCGTTCCAAGAGACCCAGTACTTC.

A few counts support this clone. The rearrangement uses TRBV19 and TRBJ1-2, with a weak D call TRBD1 (6 bases). The CDR3 contains 14 residues. V lost 4 bases to trimming and J lost 1 base, with 10 bases between them. In germline, CDR1 is LNHDA, CDR2 SQIVND (reference sequence). CDR3 DNA sequence: TGTGCCAGTAGTAGACAGGCGGATAACTATGGCTACACCTTC. As protein: CASSRQADNYGYTF.

V and J are TRBV16 and TRBJ2-3; D is uncertain. V lost 3 bases, J lost 4 bases, and 20 bases lay in between. Per germline, CDR1 KGHSY and CDR2 FQNENV. This CDR3 comprises 17 residues. The CDR3 sequence: CASSHPPGQPLADTQYF. DNA of the CDR3: TGTGCCAGCAGCCATCCCCCTGGGCAGCCCTTGGCAGATACGCAGTATTTT.

The chain uses TRBV5-1 and TRBJ2-7; D is perhaps TRBD1 (5 bases). The CDR3 is made up of 13 amino acids. Trimming left V 4 bases short and J 2 bases short, with 10 bases between. Germline CDR1 is SGHRS and CDR2 is YFSETQ. The CDR3 loop reads CASSLTEPYEQYF. CDR3 bases: TGCGCCAGCAGCCTGACAGAGCCCTACGAGCAGTACTTC. The variable domain in full, completed from reference TRBV5-1 and TRBJ2-7, reads KAGVTQTPRYLIKTRGQQVTLSCSPISGHRSVSWYQQTPGQGLQFLFEYFSETQRNKGNFPGRFSGRQFSNSRSEMNVSTLELGDSALYLCASSLTEPYEQYFGPGTRLTVT.

The genes are TRBV7-2 and TRBJ2-4; D is unclear. Trimming removed 3 bases at V and 7 bases at J, with 4 bases between. This CDR3 spans 11 amino acids. Germline V gene data show CDR1 as SGHTA and CDR2 as FQGNSA. This CDR3 reads CASSFRNIQYF. The CDR3 DNA reads TGTGCCAGCAGCTTCCGGAACATTCAGTACTTC. Together with reference TRBV7-2 and TRBJ2-4, the CDR3 gives the full variable domain: GAGVSQSPSNKVTEKGKDVELRCDPISGHTALYWYRQSLGQGLEFLIYFQGNSAPDKSGLPSDRFSAERTGGSVSTLTIQRTQQEDSAVYLCASSFRNIQYFGAGTRLSVL.